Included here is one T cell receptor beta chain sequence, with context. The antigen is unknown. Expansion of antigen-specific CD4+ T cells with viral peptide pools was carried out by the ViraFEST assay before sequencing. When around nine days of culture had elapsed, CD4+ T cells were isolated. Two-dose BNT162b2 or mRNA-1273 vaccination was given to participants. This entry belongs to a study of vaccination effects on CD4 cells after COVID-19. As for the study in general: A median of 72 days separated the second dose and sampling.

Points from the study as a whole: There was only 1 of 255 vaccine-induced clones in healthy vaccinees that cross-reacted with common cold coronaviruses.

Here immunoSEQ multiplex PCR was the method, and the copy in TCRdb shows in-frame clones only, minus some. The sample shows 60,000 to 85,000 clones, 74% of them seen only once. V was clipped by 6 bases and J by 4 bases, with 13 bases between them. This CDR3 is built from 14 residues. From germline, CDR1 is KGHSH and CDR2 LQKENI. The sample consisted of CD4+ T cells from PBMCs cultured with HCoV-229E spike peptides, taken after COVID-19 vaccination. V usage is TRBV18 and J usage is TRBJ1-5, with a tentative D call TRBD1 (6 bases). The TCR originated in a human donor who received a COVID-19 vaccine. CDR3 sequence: CASSGAGENQPQHF. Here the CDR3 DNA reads TGTGCCAGCTCCGGGGCAGGGGAAAATCAGCCCCAGCATTTT.